This T cell receptor beta chain was sequenced in a study of T cell changes during pregnancy in multiple sclerosis. The table came from immunoSEQ multiplex PCR; TCRdb's copy has only in-frame clones and leaves some out. The sample carries fewer than 90,000 clones, 90% to 95% recorded once. The germline V gene encodes CDR1 SGHTS and CDR2 YDEGEE. V lost 0 bases to trimming and J lost 5 bases, with 6 bases between them. This CDR3 comprises 13 residues. The chain joins TRBV5-8 to TRBJ1-5; D might be TRBD1 (5 bases). This sequence originates from a female donor with multiple sclerosis, enrolled in a pregnancy study. The sequencing used peripheral blood, collected in the third trimester of pregnancy. Here the CDR3 DNA reads TGTGCCAGCAGCTTGGTAGGGGATCAGCCCCAGCATTTT. Protein sequence: CASSLVGDQPQHF.